This TCR beta chain stems from a study of blood T cell repertoires in COVID-19. The CDR3 is 14 amino acids. CDR1 and CDR2 from the germline V gene are SGDLS and YYNGEE. Trimming left V 0 bases short and J 5 bases short, with 10 bases between. The protocol was immunoSEQ multiplex PCR, while the TCRdb copy is restricted to in-frame clones and leaves out a portion. The table shows some 220,000 clones, with approximately 85% occurring only once. The clonotype originates from a man in his forties or fifties with COVID-19, enrolled during active disease. What was sequenced was peripheral blood. This chain joins TRBV9 and TRBJ2-3; D remains unclear. CDR3 in amino acids: CASSVATLQDTQYF. The CDR3 DNA reads as TGTGCCAGCAGCGTAGCGACTCTACAAGATACGCAGTATTTT.